This T cell receptor (beta chain) is from a study of shared clonotypes between healthy human individuals. Whole-study results and caveats: Richness estimates generally favored naive over memory subsets.

The CDR3 loop spans 11 amino acids. Trimming removed 1 base at V and 8 bases at J, with 5 bases between. The germline V gene encodes CDR1 LNHNV and CDR2 YYDKDF (reference sequence). Measured with immunoSEQ multiplex PCR; TCRdb has only the in-frame clones, and not every one. The table shows about 2 million clones, with 85% to 95% occurring only once. It was CD45RO-negative cells, positively selected for CCR7, that made up naive CD8 cells, with terminally differentiated effector memory CD45RA+ cells excluded. This clone occurred once. Its target is not known. Sequenced: naive CD8+ T cells sorted from blood. This TCR was recovered from a man younger than 35 in good health. V and J are TRBV15 and TRBJ1-1; no firm D call. The CDR3 coding sequence is TGTGCCACCAGCAGAGGTATAGAAGCTTTCTTT. This codes for CATSRGIEAFF.